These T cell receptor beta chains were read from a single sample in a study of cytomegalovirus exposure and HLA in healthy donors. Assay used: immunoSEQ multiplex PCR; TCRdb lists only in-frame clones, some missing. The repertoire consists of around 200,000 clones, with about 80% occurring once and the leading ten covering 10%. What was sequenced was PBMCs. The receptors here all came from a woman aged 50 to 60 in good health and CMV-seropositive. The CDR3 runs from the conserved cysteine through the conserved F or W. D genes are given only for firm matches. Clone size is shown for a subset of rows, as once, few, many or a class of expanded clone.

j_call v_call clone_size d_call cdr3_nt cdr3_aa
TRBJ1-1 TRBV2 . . TGTGCCAGCAGCCTTGGGCAGGGTGAAGCTAACACTGAAGCTTTCTTT CASSLGQGEANTEAFF
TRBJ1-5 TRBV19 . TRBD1 TGTGCCAGTAGTCCTTTAGACAGGGGACCTACTAGCAATCAGCCCCAGCATTTT CASSPLDRGPTSNQPQHF
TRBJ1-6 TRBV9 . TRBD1 TGTGCCAGCAGCGCGAGAGGGGGACAGGGCTCACCCCTCCACTTT CASSARGGQGSPLHF
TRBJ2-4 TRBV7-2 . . TGTGCCAGCAGCTTACCGGGCAGGGGAGACATTCAGTACTTC CASSLPGRGDIQYF
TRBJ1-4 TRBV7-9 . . TGTGCCAGCAGCTTAGAACAGGCGAATGAAAAACTGTTTTTT CASSLEQANEKLFF
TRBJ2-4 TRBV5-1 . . TGCGCCAGCAGCTTCACAGGGAATCGAGCCAAAAACATTCAGTACTTC CASSFTGNRAKNIQYF
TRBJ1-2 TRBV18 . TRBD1 TGTGCCAGCTCACCAACAGGGGGGAACTATGGCTACACCTTC CASSPTGGNYGYTF
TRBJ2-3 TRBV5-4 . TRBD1 TGTGCCAGCAGCGGACTCCGGGACAGGGGGTCAGATACGCAGTATTTT CASSGLRDRGSDTQYF
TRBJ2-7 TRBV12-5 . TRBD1 TGTGCTAGTGGTTCGGACAGGTCCTACGAGCAGTACTTC CASGSDRSYEQYF
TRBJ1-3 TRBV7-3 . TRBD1 TGTGCCAGCAGCCCGACAGGGACGTACTCTGGAAACACCATATATTTT CASSPTGTYSGNTIYF
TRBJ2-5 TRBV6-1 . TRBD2 TGTGCCAGCAGTGACTTACTAGCGGGGATGGAGACCCAGTACTTC CASSDLLAGMETQYF
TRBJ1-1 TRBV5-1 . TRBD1 TGCGCCAGCAGCCCCGGGACAGGGGGCAAAGACACTGAAGCTTTCTTT CASSPGTGGKDTEAFF
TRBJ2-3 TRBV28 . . TGTGCCAGCAGTTTTCGAGGACACGGATTCACAGATACGCAGTATTTT CASSFRGHGFTDTQYF
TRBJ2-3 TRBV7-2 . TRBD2 TGTGCCAGCAGCATTTGGCCCCTAAGCGGGGGGAACACAGATACGCAGTATTTT CASSIWPLSGGNTDTQYF
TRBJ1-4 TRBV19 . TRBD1 TGTGCCAGTAGTCGGCCGACAGGGTCTAATGAAAAACTGTTTTTT CASSRPTGSNEKLFF
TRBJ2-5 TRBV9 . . TGTGCCAGCAGCGGGACAGCCCAAGAGACCCAGTACTTC CASSGTAQETQYF
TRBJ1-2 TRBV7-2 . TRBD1 TGTGCCAGCAGCCCATTAGGGGGGATACGACAGGGCTTCTATGGCTACACCTTC CASSPLGGIRQGFYGYTF
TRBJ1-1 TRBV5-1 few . TGCGCCAGCAGCTTGGATAGGGGGTATAATCCACTCACTGAAGCTTTCTTT CASSLDRGYNPLTEAFF